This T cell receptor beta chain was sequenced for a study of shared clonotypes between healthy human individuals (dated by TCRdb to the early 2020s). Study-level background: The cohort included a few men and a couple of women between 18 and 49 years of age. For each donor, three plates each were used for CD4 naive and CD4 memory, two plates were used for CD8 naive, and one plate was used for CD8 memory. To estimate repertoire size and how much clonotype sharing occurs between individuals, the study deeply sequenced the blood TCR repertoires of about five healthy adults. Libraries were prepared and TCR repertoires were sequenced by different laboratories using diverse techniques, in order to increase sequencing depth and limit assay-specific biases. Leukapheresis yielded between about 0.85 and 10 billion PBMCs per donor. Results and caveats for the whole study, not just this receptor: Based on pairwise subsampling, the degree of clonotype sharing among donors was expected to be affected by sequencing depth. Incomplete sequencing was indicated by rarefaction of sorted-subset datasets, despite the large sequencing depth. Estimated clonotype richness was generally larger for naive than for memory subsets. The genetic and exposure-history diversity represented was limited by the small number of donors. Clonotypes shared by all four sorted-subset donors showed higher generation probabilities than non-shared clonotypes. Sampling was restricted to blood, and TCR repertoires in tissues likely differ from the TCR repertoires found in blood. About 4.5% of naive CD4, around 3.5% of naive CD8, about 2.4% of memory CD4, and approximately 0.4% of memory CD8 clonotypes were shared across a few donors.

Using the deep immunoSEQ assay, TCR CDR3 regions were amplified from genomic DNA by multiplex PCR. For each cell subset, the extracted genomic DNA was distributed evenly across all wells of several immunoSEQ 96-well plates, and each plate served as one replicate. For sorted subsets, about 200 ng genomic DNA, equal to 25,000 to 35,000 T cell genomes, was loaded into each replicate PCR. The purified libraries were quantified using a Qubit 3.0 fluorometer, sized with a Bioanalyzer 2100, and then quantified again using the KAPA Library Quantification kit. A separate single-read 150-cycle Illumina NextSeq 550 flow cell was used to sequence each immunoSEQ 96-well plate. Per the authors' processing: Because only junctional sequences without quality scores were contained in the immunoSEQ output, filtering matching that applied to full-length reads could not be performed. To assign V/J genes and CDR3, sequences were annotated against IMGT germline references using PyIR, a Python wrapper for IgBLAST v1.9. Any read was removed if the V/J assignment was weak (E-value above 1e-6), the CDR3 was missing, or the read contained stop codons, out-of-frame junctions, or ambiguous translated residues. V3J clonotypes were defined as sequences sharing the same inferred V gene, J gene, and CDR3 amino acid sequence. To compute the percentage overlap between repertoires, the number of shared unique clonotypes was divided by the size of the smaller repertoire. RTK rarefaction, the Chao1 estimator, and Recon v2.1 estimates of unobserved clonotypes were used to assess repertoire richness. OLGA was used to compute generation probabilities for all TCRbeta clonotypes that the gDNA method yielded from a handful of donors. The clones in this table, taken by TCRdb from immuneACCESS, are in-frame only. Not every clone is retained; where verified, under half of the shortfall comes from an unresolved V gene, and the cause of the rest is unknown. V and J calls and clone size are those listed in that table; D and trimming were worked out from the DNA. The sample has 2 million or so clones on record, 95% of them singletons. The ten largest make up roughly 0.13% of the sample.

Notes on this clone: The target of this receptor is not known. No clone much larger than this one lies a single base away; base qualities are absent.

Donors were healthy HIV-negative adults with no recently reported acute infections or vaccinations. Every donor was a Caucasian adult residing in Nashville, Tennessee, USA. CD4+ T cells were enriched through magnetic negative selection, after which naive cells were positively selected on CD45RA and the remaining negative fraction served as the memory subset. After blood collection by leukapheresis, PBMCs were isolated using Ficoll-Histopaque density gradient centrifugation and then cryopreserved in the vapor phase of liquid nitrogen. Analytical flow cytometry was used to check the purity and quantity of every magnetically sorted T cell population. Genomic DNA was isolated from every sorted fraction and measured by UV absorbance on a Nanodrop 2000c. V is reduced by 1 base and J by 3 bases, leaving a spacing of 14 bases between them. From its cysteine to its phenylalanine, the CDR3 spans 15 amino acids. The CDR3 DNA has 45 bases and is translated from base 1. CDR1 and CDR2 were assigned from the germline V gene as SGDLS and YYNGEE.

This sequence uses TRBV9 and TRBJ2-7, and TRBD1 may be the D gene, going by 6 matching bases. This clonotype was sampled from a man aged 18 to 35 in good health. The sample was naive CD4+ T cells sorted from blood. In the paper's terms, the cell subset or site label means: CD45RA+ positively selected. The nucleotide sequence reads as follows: TGTGCCAGCAGCGTAATGGGGGCGCCAGGCTACGAGCAGTACTTC. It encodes CASSVMGAPGYEQYF.